This T cell receptor beta chain was identified in a study of cytomegalovirus exposure and HLA in healthy donors. General study findings and limits: The listing of 150 to 200 TCR beta chains classed them as cytomegalovirus-associated.

This clone was seen once. Its specificity is not known. The method was immunoSEQ multiplex PCR; TCRdb's version includes in-frame clones alone and lacks a portion of them. The repertoire holds over 20,000 clones, around 96% seen once, with 8.5% to 10% in the top ten. The germline CDR1 and CDR2 sequences are MGHDK and SYGVNS. The CDR3 sequence is 15 residues long. Trimming pared 3 bases from V and 1 base from J, leaving 9 bases between. The sequence came from a young man in good health and CMV-seropositive. The genes are TRBV25-1 and TRBJ2-2, with D tentatively TRBD2 (5 bases). Material: PBMCs. The CDR3 spells CASSDPGVNTGELFF. CDR3 DNA: TGTGCCAGCAGTGATCCCGGGGTGAACACCGGGGAGCTGTTTTTT.